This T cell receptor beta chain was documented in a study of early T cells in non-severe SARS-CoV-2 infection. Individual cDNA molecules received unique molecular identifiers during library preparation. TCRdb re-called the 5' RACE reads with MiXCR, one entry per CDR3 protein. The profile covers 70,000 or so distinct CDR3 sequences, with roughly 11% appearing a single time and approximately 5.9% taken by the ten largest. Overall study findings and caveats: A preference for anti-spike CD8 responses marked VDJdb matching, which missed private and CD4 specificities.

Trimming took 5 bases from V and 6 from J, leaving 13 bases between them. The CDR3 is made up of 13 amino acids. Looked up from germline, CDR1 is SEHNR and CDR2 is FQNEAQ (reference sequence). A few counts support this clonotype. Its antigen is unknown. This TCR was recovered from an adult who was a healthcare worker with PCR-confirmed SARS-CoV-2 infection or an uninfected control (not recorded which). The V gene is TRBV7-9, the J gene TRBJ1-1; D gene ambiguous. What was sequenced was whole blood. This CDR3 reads CASSAELESEAFF. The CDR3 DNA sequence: TGTGCCAGCAGCGCCGAGTTGGAGTCTGAAGCTTTCTTT.